Below are 4 T cell receptor beta chains sequenced from a single sample in a study of a mutant IDH1 vaccine in newly diagnosed glioma. TCRdb's table, derived via immunoSEQ multiplex PCR, lists solely in-frame clones and lacks some. The repertoire has about 98,000 clones, roughly 90% of them found once; the top ten carry under 0.7%. Regarding time point: baseline, week 1 (first vaccination visit). Treatment specified: pre-vaccination baseline after standard-of-care therapy. Source: PBMCs, taken from a glioma patient treated with radiotherapy, temozolomide or both. These receptors all stem from a woman aged 50 to 60 with glioma.

The chain recombines TRBV7-8 with TRBJ2-2, with 14 bases fitting TRBD2. CDR1 SGHVS and CDR2 FQNEAQ come from the germline V gene. V was pared by 4 bases and J by 4 bases, with 11 bases of the junction left unmatched. The CDR3 spans 19 residues. The CDR3 region is CASSSIPGTSGSATGELFF. The CDR3 region has the DNA TGTGCCAGCAGCTCGATTCCCGGGACTAGCGGGAGTGCCACCGGGGAGCTGTTTTTT. The full variable domain, completed using reference TRBV7-8 and TRBJ2-2, is GAGVSQSPRYKVAKRGQDVALRCDPISGHVSLFWYQQALGQGPEFLTYFQNEAQLDKSGLPSDRFFAERPEGSVSTLKIQRTQQEDSAVYLCASSSIPGTSGSATGELFFGEGSRLTVL.

CDR3: CASGLDLETQYF. The CDR3 DNA sequence: TGTGCTAGTGGTTTGGACTTGGAGACCCAGTACTTC. J is TRBJ2-5 and V is TRBV12-5; unclear D gene. Germline values: CDR1 LGHNT, CDR2 FRNRAP. V was cut by 1 base and J by 5 bases, with 5 bases left in between. The CDR3 is 12 residues long. The entire variable domain, with the rest obtained from reference TRBV12-5 and TRBJ2-5, is as follows: DARVTQTPRHKVTEMGQEVTMRCQPILGHNTVFWYRQTMMQGLELLAYFRNRAPLDDSGMPKDRFSAEMPDATLATLKIQPSEPRDSAVYFCASGLDLETQYFGPGTRLLVL.

The chain carries TRBV28 and TRBJ2-3; the D is unclear. This CDR3 region has 14 residues. The V gene's germline CDR1 is MDHEN and CDR2 SYDVKM. The V end lost 5 bases, the J end lost 2 bases, and 11 bases lay between the germline ends. CDR3 sequence (DNA): TGTGCCAGCAGTCCGCTAGGGTCCACAGATACGCAGTATTTT. Amino acid sequence: CASSPLGSTDTQYF. The full variable domain, with the rest looked up from reference TRBV28 and TRBJ2-3, is DVKVTQSSRYLVKRTGEKVFLECVQDMDHENMFWYRQDPGLGLRLIYFSYDVKMKEKGDIPEGYSVSREKKERFSLILESASTNQTSMYLCASSPLGSTDTQYFGPGTRLTVL.

The chain carries TRBV29-1 and TRBJ2-3, with 7 positions matching TRBD2. The CDR3 length is 14 residues. CDR1 SQVTM and CDR2 ANQGSEA come from the germline V gene. The V segment lost 3 bases and the J segment 2 bases; nucleotides outside the gene matches: 5. The CDR3 loop reads CSVDSSGTTDTQYF. The CDR3 nucleotides are TGCAGCGTTGACTCTAGCGGAACCACAGATACGCAGTATTTT.